These T cell receptor beta chains were read from a single sample in a study of CXCR3-negative and CXCR3-positive naive CD8 T cells. TCRdb reprocessed the 5' RACE reads and reports one entry per CDR3 protein, with no DNA. The sample includes about 43,000 distinct CDR3 sequences. Sequencing was done on a sample of memory CD8+ T cells from blood. The source of these receptors is a human donor in good health. Some clones in this sample may be carry-over from other donors' samples. Both conserved end residues are part of each CDR3. Some rows mark clone size as missing; the rest say once, few, many or name a class of expanded clone.

TRBV6-5	TRBJ2-2	NA	CASSNPRATNTGELFF
TRBV7-2	TRBJ1-1	NA	CASSQVDSFEAFF
TRBV2	TRBJ2-7	NA	CASSEPGAAYEQYF
TRBV27	TRBJ2-1	NA	CASSGLAGVPSYNEQFF
TRBV10-1	TRBJ2-7	NA	CASQDRDSYEQYF
TRBV2	TRBJ1-4	NA	CASRLPGSNEKLFF
TRBV20-1	TRBJ2-3	NA	CSARSTHPDTQYF
TRBV28	TRBJ1-1	NA	CASSLSGYTEAFF
TRBV2	TRBJ2-2	NA	CAIDRVFTGELFF
TRBV25-1	TRBJ2-7	NA	CASMADSMGEQYF
TRBV12-3/TRBV12-4	TRBJ2-7	NA	CASRGGQVYEQYF
TRBV15	TRBJ2-7	medium-sized	CATSRVGAPYEQYF
TRBV6-1	TRBJ2-1	NA	CASSELTGISYNEQFF
TRBV6-5	TRBJ2-6	NA	CASRYKGGANVLTF
TRBV11-3	TRBJ2-3	NA	CASSPKLAYAGPDTQYF
TRBV4-2	TRBJ2-1	NA	CASSPLLAGGPGEQFF
TRBV12-3/TRBV12-4	TRBJ2-5	NA	CASRGQETQYF
TRBV12-3/TRBV12-4	TRBJ2-1	NA	CASRAVGEQFF
TRBV29-1	TRBJ1-1	NA	CSVEGGQVGPEAFF
TRBV6-4	TRBJ1-6	NA	CASSDSGEGSSPLHF
TRBV4-1	TRBJ2-7	NA	CASSPFPPGTANEQYF
TRBV7-2	TRBJ2-1	NA	CASSLDRVYIGEQFF
TRBV11-3	TRBJ2-3	NA	CASSSTYRGPTDTQYF
TRBV12-3/TRBV12-4	TRBJ2-1	NA	CASSLSGGYNEQFF
TRBV6-1	TRBJ2-3	NA	CASSSWSTSASTDTQYF
TRBV28	TRBJ1-1	NA	CASSSFQGAVNTEAFF
TRBV7-9	TRBJ2-5	NA	CASSLLDPGGETQYF
TRBV7-8	TRBJ2-1	NA	CASSYIAGGDNEQFF
TRBV28	TRBJ1-2	NA	CASRTGADHTF
TRBV7-2	TRBJ2-5	NA	CASRTGLAHQETQYF
TRBV12-3/TRBV12-4	TRBJ1-4	NA	CASSFFARLLRRGLNEKLFF
TRBV3-1	TRBJ2-1	NA	CASSQGQTGTDEQFF
TRBV25-1	TRBJ2-1	NA	CASSVVYEQFF
TRBV25-1	TRBJ2-2	NA	CASSEDRGGVGELFF
TRBV29-1	TRBJ1-1	NA	CSVESLDNMNTEAFF
TRBV20-1	TRBJ2-7	NA	CSADRGAYEQYF
TRBV7-8	TRBJ2-7	NA	CASSQLAYEQYF